The 30 T cell receptor beta chains reported below all come from one sample, sequenced in a study of response to subunit inactivated influenza vaccine (dated by TCRdb to the late 2010s). Libraries were prepared through RT-PCR. Sequencer: Illumina HiSeq 2500. Starting from the raw public reads, TCRdb applied fastp trimming at Q25, assembled clones with MiXCR and retained in-frame beta chains. Here each entry gathers all rows of one CDR3 protein and keeps the most common genes and DNA. The sample table lists around 580,000 distinct CDR3 sequences, approximately 12% of them with a count of one. The top ten clones comprise approximately 10% of the sample. Source: PBMCs from blood, taken on the day of vaccination. These receptors were collected from a man aged 45-65 years who received an inactivated influenza vaccine. Donor details come from another sample of the same person, matched by shared clones.

This clonotype was detected a few times. The gene calls are TRBV14 and TRBJ2-3, with D possibly being TRBD1 (5 bases). Trimming removed 1 base at V and 0 bases at J, with 8 bases between. This CDR3 is 15 amino acids long. Germline V gives CDR1 SGHDN, CDR2 FVKESK. This CDR3 is CASSQGTLSTDTQYF. In DNA form, the CDR3 reads TGTGCCAGCAGCCAAGGGACACTGAGCACAGATACGCAGTATTTT.

This clonotype has at least ten counts. The genes are TRBV4-1 and TRBJ2-1; TRBD2 might be the D (6 bases). Trimming took 2 bases from V and 7 from J, leaving 18 bases between them. Germline assignment: CDR1 MGHRA and CDR2 YSYEKL. The CDR3 covers 16 residues. CDR3 nucleotide sequence: TGCGCCAGCAGCCAACGACGGGGCGGGGTCTTGAATGAGCAGTTCTTC. Translating it yields CASSQRRGGVLNEQFF.

The sample holds a few counts of this clonotype. This rearrangement joins TRBV12-3 or TRBV12-4 to TRBJ1-1; D is unresolved. This CDR3 region has 14 residues. Trimming took off 5 bases at V and 12 bases at J, with 22 bases between the two ends. CDR3 residues: CASSTGARTVHSFF. CDR3 nucleotide sequence: TGTGCCAGCAGTACCGGCGCAAGGACCGTTCATTCTTTCTTT.

The J gene is TRBJ2-1, the V gene TRBV29-1; 14 bases match TRBD2. CDR3 length: 16 residues. The V gene's germline CDR1 is SQVTM and CDR2 ANQGSEA. Trimming cost V 1 base and J 8 bases; bases outside gene matches: 7. The CDR3 DNA reads TGCAGCGTTGAAGGCCGACTAGCGGGGGGGCGGTATGAGCAGTTCTTC. Amino acid sequence: CSVEGRLAGGRYEQFF.

The chain uses TRBV30 and TRBJ2-5; 12 nucleotides align to TRBD2. This CDR3 spans 15 amino acids. The V gene's germline CDR1 is GTSNPN and CDR2 SVGIG (reference sequence). V shed 2 bases, J shed 5 bases, and the junction held 6 bases outside the gene matches. The chain's CDR3 is CAWSLAGGLWETQYF. CDR3 bases: TGTGCCTGGAGTCTAGCGGGAGGGTTATGGGAGACCCAGTACTTC.

This clonotype has a handful of counts. The chain joins TRBV7-2 to TRBJ2-1; no clear D. Trimming took off 5 bases at V and 0 bases at J, with 14 bases between the two ends. Germline lookup yields CDR1 SGHTA and CDR2 FQGNSA. The length of the CDR3 is 16 residues. CDR3: CASSLLAVSSYNEQFF. DNA of the CDR3: TGTGCCAGCAGCCTACTCGCGGTGAGCTCCTACAATGAGCAGTTCTTC.

V is TRBV7-2 and J is TRBJ1-2; perhaps TRBD1 as D (5 bases). Germline V lookup: CDR1 SGHTA, CDR2 FQGNSA. V gave up 4 bases and J gave up 8 bases, with 20 bases separating them. This CDR3 has 15 residues. The CDR3 DNA sequence: TGTGCCAGCAGCTCGGGACGTCTACTGCTCCGGGGCTACACCTTC. Encoded protein: CASSSGRLLLRGYTF.

This clonotype has only one observation. This may arise from a read error, as a much more abundant clone is one base away. The chain links TRBV6-2 or TRBV6-3 to TRBJ2-3; maybe TRBD1 (5 bases). The J call may be faulty, since TRBJ1-5 better matches the DNA end. Germline V gene data show CDR1 as MNHEY and CDR2 as SVGEGT. This CDR3 is 15 amino acids long. The CDR3 DNA follows: TGTGCCAGCAGTTACGCGGGGCTCCGCACAGATACGCAGCATTTT. Amino acid sequence: CASSYAGLRTDTQHF.

The chain has TRBV6-2 or TRBV6-3 and TRBJ1-2, with D unclear. This CDR3 is 14 amino acids long. V was clipped by 2 bases and J by 3 bases, with 10 bases between them. CDR1 is MNHEY and CDR2 is SVGEGT in the germline V gene. This CDR3 is CASSYATFDYGYTF. The CDR3, as DNA: TGTGCCAGCAGTTACGCGACCTTTGACTATGGCTACACCTTC.

For this clonotype: Without the conserved terminal phenylalanine or tryptophan, this CDR3 likely stems from a read error. The limits of the CDR3 on the DNA are not certain, so only TCRdb's listed CDR3 is given. The genes are TRBV3-1 and TRBJ1-6. The CDR3 comprises 13 residues, both ends counted. Germline CDR1 and CDR2: LGHDT and YNNKEL (reference sequence). CDR3 sequence: CASSQDRRQAKVL.

This clonotype was detected ten times or more. The V and J genes are TRBV6-1 and TRBJ1-5; D is unresolved. The CDR3 loop spans 15 amino acids. V was clipped by 1 base and J by 1 base, with 8 bases between them. The V gene's germline CDR1 is MNHNS and CDR2 SASEGT. The CDR3 loop is CASSEVLGSNQPQHF. DNA for the CDR3: TGTGCCAGCAGTGAAGTCTTAGGGAGCAATCAGCCCCAGCATTTT.

Written as DNA, the CDR3 is TGTGCCAGCAGCCAAGCCCTAGGGGCCAATCAGCCCCAGCATTTT. Translating gives CASSQALGANQPQHF. The rearrangement links TRBV3-1 to TRBJ1-5; a possible D gene is TRBD1 (5 bases). Germline V gene sequence: CDR1 LGHDT, CDR2 YNNKEL (reference sequence). This CDR3 is built from 15 residues. Trimming removed 1 base at V and 3 bases at J, with 10 bases between.

V and J are TRBV4-2 and TRBJ2-7, with D maybe TRBD1 (5 bases). CDR3 length: 15 residues. Trimming stripped 0 bases from V and 4 bases from J, with 13 bases between. Germline CDR1 reads LGHNA; CDR2 reads YNFKEQ. CDR3 loop: CASSQDLTTAYEQYF. Written as DNA, the CDR3 is TGTGCCAGCAGCCAAGACCTGACGACAGCATACGAGCAGTACTTC.

The chain employs TRBV5-1 and TRBJ2-5; TRBD1 matches 8 bases. V dropped 9 bases and J dropped 2; count of bases not matched to a gene: 12. CDR3 length: 15 residues. Germline V gene sequence: CDR1 SGHRS, CDR2 YFSETQ. CDR3 sequence (DNA): TGCGCCACCAACCCCGGACAGGGACATCAAGAGACCCAGTACTTC. Its protein is CATNPGQGHQETQYF.

This clonotype was seen a handful of times. This sequence joins TRBV3-1 and TRBJ2-5; D is undetermined. Trimming removed 3 bases at V and 4 bases at J, with 9 bases between. This CDR3 has 13 amino acids. The germline gives CDR1 LGHDT, CDR2 YNNKEL (reference sequence). The CDR3 loop reads CASSQSPPETQYF. The CDR3 DNA reads TGTGCCAGCAGCCAGAGCCCCCCAGAGACCCAGTACTTC.

The chain employs TRBV10-3 and TRBJ2-7; 8 bases align to TRBD1. In germline, CDR1 is ENHRY, CDR2 SYGVKD. V dropped 7 bases and J dropped 4; count of bases not matched to a gene: 15. The CDR3 is made up of 16 amino acids. CDR3 sequence (DNA): TGTGCCATCACCTCAAACCTGGGGGACAGGCTGTACGAGCAGTACTTC. Encoded protein: CAITSNLGDRLYEQYF.

The chain uses TRBV2 and TRBJ1-2, with D uncertain. Germline V gene sequence: CDR1 SNHLY, CDR2 FYNNEI. The CDR3 runs to 13 residues. The V end lost 6 bases, the J end lost 10 bases, and 18 bases lay between the germline ends. The CDR3 sequence is CASSGDRTPFYTF. In DNA form, the CDR3 reads TGTGCCAGCAGCGGCGACCGGACCCCGTTCTACACCTTC.

The chain recombines TRBV15 with TRBJ2-3, with D possibly matching TRBD1 (6 bases). This CDR3 has 13 amino acids. V shed 2 bases and J shed 5 bases, with 8 bases lying between them. Looked up from germline, CDR1 is LNHNV and CDR2 is YYDKDF (reference sequence). The CDR3 DNA sequence: TGTGCCACCAGCAGAAGGACAGTAGATACGCAGTATTTT. This translates into CATSRRTVDTQYF.

This clonotype was found a few times. The chain uses TRBV7-9 and TRBJ2-1, with D perhaps TRBD2 (6 bases). Germline lookup yields CDR1 SEHNR and CDR2 FQNEAQ (reference sequence). Trimming left V 0 bases short and J 2 bases short, with 11 bases between. The CDR3 covers 16 residues. The CDR3 DNA follows: TGTGCCAGCAGCTTAGCGGTCGGGAGTGCCTACAATGAGCAGTTCTTC. Its translation is CASSLAVGSAYNEQFF.

This clonotype was detected a few times. The J gene is TRBJ2-5, the V gene TRBV4-1, with 8 positions matching TRBD1. CDR3 size: 18 residues. The V gene's germline CDR1 is MGHRA and CDR2 YSYEKL. Losses at the gene ends were 0 bases for V and 2 bases for J; bases not matched to a gene: 11. CDR3 nucleotides: TGCGCCAGCAGCCAAGAAGGAGGGGGACAGGACCGGCAAGAGACCCAGTACTTC. Translated, it gives CASSQEGGGQDRQETQYF.

The V gene is TRBV28, the J gene TRBJ2-5; 14 bases map to TRBD2. The CDR3 extends over 18 amino acids. Germline CDR1 is MDHEN and CDR2 is SYDVKM. The junction had 9 bases not matched to a gene; V was cut back by 5 bases and J by 1 base. Written as DNA, the CDR3 is TGTGCCAGCAGTCTGACTAGCGGGAGGGCCATGACCCAAGAGACCCAGTACTTC. The encoded protein is CASSLTSGRAMTQETQYF.

The table lists this clonotype with many counts. V gene TRBV11-3 combines with J gene TRBJ2-2, with D maybe TRBD2 (5 bases). The CDR3 runs to 14 residues. CDR1 is SGHNT, CDR2 YENEEA, per germline. With 1 base removed from V and 4 bases from J, the gap between germline ends came to 7 bases. CDR3 DNA sequence: TGTGCCAGCAGCTTAGGGACTTTCACCGGGGAGCTGTTTTTT. Its translation: CASSLGTFTGELFF.

This chain links TRBV29-1 with TRBJ2-7; D perhaps matches TRBD1 (5 bases). V lost 3 bases to trimming and J lost 2 bases, with 11 bases between them. The CDR3 totals 13 residues. Germline-derived CDR1 and CDR2 are SQVTM and ANQGSEA. CDR3 residues: CSVEPTGAYEQYF. The CDR3, as DNA: TGCAGCGTTGAGCCTACAGGCGCCTACGAGCAGTACTTC.

There are many counts of this clonotype. This sequence joins TRBV6-2 or TRBV6-3 and TRBJ2-1; unclear D gene. Trimming left V 7 bases short and J 0 bases short, with 10 bases between. Germline V CDR1 and CDR2: MNHEY, SVGEGT. This CDR3 contains 14 residues. The CDR3 loop reads CASKTLSSYNEQFF. CDR3 coding DNA: TGTGCCAGCAAGACCCTGAGCTCCTACAATGAGCAGTTCTTC.

This chain's CDR3 is CASSLAGQGGQETQYF. The CDR3 DNA reads as TGCGCCAGCAGCTTGGCAGGGCAGGGAGGTCAAGAGACCCAGTACTTC. The chain joins TRBV5-1 to TRBJ2-5, with TRBD2 as a possible D gene (6 bases). Trimming removed 0 bases from V and 2 bases from J, with 14 bases in between. The CDR3 is 16 residues long. Germline assignment: CDR1 SGHRS and CDR2 YFSETQ.

At least ten counts were recorded for this clonotype. The rearrangement links TRBV5-1 to TRBJ1-1, with TRBD1 matching over 7 bases. The CDR3 is 13 amino acids. The germline V gene encodes CDR1 SGHRS and CDR2 YFSETQ. V lost 0 bases to trimming and J lost 9 bases; unmatched junction nucleotides: 5. CDR3 amino acids: CASSLGQGKQAFF. CDR3 DNA sequence: TGCGCCAGCAGCTTGGGACAGGGTAAACAAGCTTTCTTT. Looking up the rest from reference TRBV5-1 and TRBJ1-1 gives the full variable domain: KAGVTQTPRYLIKTRGQQVTLSCSPISGHRSVSWYQQTPGQGLQFLFEYFSETQRNKGNFPGRFSGRQFSNSRSEMNVSTLELGDSALYLCASSLGQGKQAFFGQGTRLTVV.

The chain couples TRBV12-3 or TRBV12-4 to TRBJ2-5; D may be TRBD1 (6 bases). The CDR3 has 16 amino acids. Between the trimmed V and J ends, which lost 1 base and 5 bases, there was a span of 17 bases. CDR3 amino acids: CASSLGSWGQGETQYF. CDR3 DNA sequence: TGTGCCAGCAGTTTAGGGTCGTGGGGGCAGGGTGAGACCCAGTACTTC.

This clonotype was observed a few times. This sequence joins TRBV5-1 and TRBJ2-7; maybe TRBD1 (6 bases). Germline values: CDR1 SGHRS, CDR2 YFSETQ. The CDR3 has 11 residues. The V gene lost 7 bases and the J gene lost 5 bases, with 10 bases spanning the gap. In DNA, the CDR3 is TGCGCCAGCGGAAACAGGGACGAGCAGTACTTC. Translating it yields CASGNRDEQYF. The full variable domain, completed using reference TRBV5-1 and TRBJ2-7, is KAGVTQTPRYLIKTRGQQVTLSCSPISGHRSVSWYQQTPGQGLQFLFEYFSETQRNKGNFPGRFSGRQFSNSRSEMNVSTLELGDSALYLCASGNRDEQYFGPGTRLTVT.

The chain uses TRBV6-1 and TRBJ2-7; TRBD1 matches at 11 bases. Per the germline V gene, CDR1 is MNHNS and CDR2 is SASEGT. Trimming at V came to 0 bases and at J to 3 bases, leaving 4 bases not matched to a gene. This CDR3 contains 16 residues. This CDR3 reads CASSEAVGTGGYEQYF. The CDR3 region has the DNA TGTGCCAGCAGTGAAGCGGTTGGGACAGGGGGCTACGAGCAGTACTTC.

This clonotype was seen only a few times. The genes are TRBV10-3 and TRBJ2-5, with TRBD2 matching over 8 bases. The length of the CDR3 is 15 residues. V lost 3 bases and J lost 1; bases outside the gene matches: 4. CDR1 is ENHRY, CDR2 SYGVKD, per germline. The DNA for the CDR3 is TGTGCCATCAGTGACGCGGGGGGCCCCCAAGAGACCCAGTACTTC. It yields the protein CAISDAGGPQETQYF.